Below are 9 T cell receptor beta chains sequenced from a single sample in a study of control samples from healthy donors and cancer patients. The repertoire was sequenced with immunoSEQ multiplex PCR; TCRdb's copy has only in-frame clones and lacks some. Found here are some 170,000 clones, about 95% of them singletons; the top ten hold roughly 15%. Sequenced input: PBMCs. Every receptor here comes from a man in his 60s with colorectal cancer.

The CDR3 DNA is TGTGCCAGCAGTTTAGGGACAGGGGCTAACTATGGCTACACCTTC. Its protein product is CASSLGTGANYGYTF. J is TRBJ1-2 and V is TRBV27; 10 bases fit TRBD1. The CDR3 has 15 amino acids. After removal of 2 bases from V and 0 bases from J, the junction contained 0 bases not matched to a gene. Germline V gene sequence: CDR1 MNHEY, CDR2 SMNVEV (reference sequence).

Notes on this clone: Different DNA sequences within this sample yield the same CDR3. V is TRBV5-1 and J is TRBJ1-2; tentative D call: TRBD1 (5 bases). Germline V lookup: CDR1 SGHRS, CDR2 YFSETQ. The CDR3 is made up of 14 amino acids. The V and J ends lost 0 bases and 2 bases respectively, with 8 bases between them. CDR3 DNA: TGCGCCAGCAGCTTGGGGCAGGGCAACTATGGCTACACCTTC. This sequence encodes CASSLGQGNYGYTF.

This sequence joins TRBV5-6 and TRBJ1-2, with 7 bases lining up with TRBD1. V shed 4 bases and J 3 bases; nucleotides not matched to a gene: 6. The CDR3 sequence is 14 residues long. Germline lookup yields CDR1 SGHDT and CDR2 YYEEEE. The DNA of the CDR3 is TGTGCCAGCAGCCCGACAGGGTATGACTATGGCTACACCTTC. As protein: CASSPTGYDYGYTF.

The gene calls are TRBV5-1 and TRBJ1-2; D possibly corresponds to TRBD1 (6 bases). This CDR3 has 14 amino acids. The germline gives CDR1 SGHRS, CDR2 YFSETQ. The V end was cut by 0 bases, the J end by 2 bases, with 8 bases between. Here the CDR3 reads CASSLGQENYGYTF. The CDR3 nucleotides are TGCGCCAGCAGCTTGGGACAGGAGAACTATGGCTACACCTTC.

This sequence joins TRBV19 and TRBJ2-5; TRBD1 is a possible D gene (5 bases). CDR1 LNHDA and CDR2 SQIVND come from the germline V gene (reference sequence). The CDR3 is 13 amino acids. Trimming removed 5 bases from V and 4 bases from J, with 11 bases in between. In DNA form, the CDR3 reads TGTGCCAGTAGTGGGGCCGGCGGAGAGACCCAGTACTTC. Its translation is CASSGAGGETQYF.

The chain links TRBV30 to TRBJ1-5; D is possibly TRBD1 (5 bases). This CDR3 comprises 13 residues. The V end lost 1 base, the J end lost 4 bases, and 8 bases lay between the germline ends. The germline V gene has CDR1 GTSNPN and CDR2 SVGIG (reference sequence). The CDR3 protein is CAWSARGNQPQHF. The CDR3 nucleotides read TGTGCCTGGAGTGCGCGGGGGAATCAGCCCCAGCATTTT.

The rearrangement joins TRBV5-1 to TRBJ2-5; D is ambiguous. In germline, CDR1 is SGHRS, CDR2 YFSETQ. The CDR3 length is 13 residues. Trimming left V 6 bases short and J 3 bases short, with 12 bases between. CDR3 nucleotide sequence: TGCGCCAGCACTCCAATGCCAGAAGAGACCCAGTACTTC. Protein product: CASTPMPEETQYF.

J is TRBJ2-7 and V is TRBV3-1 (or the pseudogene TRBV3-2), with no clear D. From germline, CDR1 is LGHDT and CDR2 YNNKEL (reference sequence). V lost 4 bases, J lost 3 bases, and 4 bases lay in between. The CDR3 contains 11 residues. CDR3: CASSRRYEQYF. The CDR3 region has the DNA TGTGCCAGCAGCCGACGCTACGAGCAGTACTTC.

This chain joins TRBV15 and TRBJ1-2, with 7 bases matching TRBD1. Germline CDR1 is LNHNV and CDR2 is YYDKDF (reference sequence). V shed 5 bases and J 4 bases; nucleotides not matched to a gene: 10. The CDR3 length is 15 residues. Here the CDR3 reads CATSPRQGTLYGYTF. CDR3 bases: TGTGCCACCAGCCCTAGACAGGGAACCCTCTATGGCTACACCTTC.